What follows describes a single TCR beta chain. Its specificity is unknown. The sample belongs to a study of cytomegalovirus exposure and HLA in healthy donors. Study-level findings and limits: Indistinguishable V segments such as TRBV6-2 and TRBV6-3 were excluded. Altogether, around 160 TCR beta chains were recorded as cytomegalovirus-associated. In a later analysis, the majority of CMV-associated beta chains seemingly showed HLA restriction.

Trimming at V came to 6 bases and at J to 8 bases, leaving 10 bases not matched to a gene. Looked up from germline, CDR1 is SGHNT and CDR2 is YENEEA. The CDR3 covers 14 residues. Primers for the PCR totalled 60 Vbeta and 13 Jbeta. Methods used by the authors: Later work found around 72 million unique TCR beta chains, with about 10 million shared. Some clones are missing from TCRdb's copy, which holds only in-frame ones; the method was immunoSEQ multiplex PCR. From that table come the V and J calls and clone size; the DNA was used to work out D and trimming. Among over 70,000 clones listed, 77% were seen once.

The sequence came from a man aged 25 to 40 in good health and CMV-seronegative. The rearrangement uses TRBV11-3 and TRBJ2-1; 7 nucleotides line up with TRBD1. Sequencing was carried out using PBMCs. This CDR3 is CASSTGVGWDEQFF. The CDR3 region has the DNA TGTGCCAGCAGTACAGGGGTCGGGTGGGATGAGCAGTTCTTC. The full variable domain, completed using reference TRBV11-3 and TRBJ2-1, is EAGVVQSPRYKIIEKKQPVAFWCNPISGHNTLYWYLQNLGQGPELLIRYENEEAVDDSQLPKDRFSAERLKGVDSTLKIQPAELGDSAVYLCASSTGVGWDEQFFGPGTRLTVL.